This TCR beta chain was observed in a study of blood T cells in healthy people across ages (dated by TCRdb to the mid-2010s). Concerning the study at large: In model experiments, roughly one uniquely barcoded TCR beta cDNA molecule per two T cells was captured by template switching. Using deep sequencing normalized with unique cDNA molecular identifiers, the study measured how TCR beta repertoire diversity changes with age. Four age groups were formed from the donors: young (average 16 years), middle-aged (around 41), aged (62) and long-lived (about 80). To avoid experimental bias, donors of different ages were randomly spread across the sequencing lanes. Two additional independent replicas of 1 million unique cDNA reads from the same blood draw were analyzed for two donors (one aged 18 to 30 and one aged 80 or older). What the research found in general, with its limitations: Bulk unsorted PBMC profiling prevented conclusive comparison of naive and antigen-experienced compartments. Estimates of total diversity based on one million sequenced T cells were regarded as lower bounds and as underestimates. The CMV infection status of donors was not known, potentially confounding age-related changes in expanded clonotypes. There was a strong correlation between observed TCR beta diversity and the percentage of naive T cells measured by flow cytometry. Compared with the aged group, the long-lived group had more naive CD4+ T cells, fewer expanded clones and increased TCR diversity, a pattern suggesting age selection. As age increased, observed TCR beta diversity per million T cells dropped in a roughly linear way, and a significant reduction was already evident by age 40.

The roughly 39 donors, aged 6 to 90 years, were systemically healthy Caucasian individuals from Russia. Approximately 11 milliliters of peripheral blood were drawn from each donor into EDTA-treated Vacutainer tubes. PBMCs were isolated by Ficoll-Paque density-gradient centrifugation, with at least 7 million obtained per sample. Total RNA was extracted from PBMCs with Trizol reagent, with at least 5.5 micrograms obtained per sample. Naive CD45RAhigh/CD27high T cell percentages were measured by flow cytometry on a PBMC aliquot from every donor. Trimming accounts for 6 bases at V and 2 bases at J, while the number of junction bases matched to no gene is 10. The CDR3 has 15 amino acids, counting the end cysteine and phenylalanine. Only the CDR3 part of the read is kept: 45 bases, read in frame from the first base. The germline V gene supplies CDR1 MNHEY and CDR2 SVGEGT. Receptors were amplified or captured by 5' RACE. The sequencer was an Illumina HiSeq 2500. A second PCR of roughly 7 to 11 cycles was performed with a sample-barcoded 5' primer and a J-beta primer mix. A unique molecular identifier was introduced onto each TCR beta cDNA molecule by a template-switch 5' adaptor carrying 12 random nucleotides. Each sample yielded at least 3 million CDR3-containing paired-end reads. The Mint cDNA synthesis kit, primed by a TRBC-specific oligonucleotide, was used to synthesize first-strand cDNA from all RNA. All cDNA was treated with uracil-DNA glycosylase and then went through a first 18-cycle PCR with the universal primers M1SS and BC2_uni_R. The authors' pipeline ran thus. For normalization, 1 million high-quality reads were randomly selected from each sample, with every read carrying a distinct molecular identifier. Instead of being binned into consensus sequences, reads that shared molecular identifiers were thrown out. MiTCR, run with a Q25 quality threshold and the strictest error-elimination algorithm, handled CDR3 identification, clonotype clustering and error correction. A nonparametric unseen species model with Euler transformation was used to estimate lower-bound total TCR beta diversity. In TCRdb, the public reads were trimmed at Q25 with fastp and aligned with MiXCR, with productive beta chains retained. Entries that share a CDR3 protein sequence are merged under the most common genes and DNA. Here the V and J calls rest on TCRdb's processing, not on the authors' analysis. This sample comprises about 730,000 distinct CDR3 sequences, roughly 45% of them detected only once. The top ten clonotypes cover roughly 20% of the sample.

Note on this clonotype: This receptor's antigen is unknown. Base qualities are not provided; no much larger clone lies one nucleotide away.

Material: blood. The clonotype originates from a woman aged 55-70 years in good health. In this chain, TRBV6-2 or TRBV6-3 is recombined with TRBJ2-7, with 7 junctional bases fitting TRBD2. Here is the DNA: TGTGCCAGCAGGAAGGGGCTAGCGGTGACCTACGAGCAGTACTTC. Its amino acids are CASRKGLAVTYEQYF.